This TCR beta chain was profiled in a study of T cells after yellow fever vaccination. General study points: When the response was secondary, it was weaker but reached its peak faster, day 5 versus 15.

There are many counts of this clonotype. Its specificity is not known. The CDR3 totals 14 residues. Trimming removed 0 bases at V and 5 bases at J, with 9 bases between. CDR1 is LNHNV, CDR2 YYDKDF, per germline (reference sequence). TCRdb called the 5' RACE reads again in MiXCR, with one record for every CDR3 protein. The sample shows about 58,000 distinct CDR3 sequences, around 6.9% of them seen only once. Sequences were derived from CD8+ T cells sorted from PBMCs, sampled on the day of the first yellow fever vaccination. V gene TRBV15 combines with J gene TRBJ2-3, with D possibly TRBD2 on 5 matching bases. The source is a young man who received the YFV17D yellow fever vaccine. CDR3 residues: CATSRDLGGDTQYF. The DNA of the CDR3 is TGTGCCACCAGCAGAGATTTAGGAGGAGATACGCAGTATTTT.